The sequence of this T cell receptor (beta chain) was determined in a study of cytomegalovirus exposure and HLA in healthy donors. General study findings and limits: Follow-up analysis seemed to connect common viral pathogens with several of the most significant clusters identified. TCR beta sequences reportedly predicted the HLA-A and HLA-B alleles of most subjects accurately.

The CDR3 consists of 14 residues. Germline values: CDR1 SGHTA, CDR2 FQGNSA. Germline trimming cut 1 base from V and 3 bases from J; bases unmatched to any gene: 2. Comments on this clone: Its antigen is as yet unknown. The sample contains more than one DNA sequence encoding this CDR3.

It was with 60 Vbeta and 13 Jbeta primers that the PCR ran. Data came from immunoSEQ multiplex PCR; TCRdb stores just in-frame clones and leaves some out. This sample's table has fewer than 200,000 clones. The V call is TRBV7-2, the J call TRBJ2-7; 8 bases fit TRBD1. This sequence was found in a woman aged 55 to 70 in good health and CMV-seronegative. Sequencing was performed on PBMCs. The CDR3 protein is CASSLGQGNYEQYF. The DNA for the CDR3 is TGTGCCAGCAGCTTAGGACAGGGGAACTACGAGCAGTACTTC.